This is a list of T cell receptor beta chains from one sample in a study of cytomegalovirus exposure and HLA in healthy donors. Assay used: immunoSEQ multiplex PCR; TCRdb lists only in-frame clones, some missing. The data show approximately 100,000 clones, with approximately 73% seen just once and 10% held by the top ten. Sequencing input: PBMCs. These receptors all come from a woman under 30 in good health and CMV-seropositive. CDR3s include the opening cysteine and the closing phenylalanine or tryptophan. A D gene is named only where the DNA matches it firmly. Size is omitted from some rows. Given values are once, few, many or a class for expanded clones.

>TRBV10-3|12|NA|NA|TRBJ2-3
CAIKGGSDTQYF
TGTGCCATCAAAGGCGGATCAGATACGCAGTATTTT
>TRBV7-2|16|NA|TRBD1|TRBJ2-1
CASSWKGASSYNEQFF
TGTGCCAGCAGCTGGAAGGGGGCGAGCTCCTACAATGAGCAGTTCTTC
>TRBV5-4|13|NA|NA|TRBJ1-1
CASSYGVSTEAFF
TGTGCCAGCAGCTACGGGGTTTCCACTGAAGCTTTCTTT
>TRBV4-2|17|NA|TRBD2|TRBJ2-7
CASSPPQGLAGDREQYF
TGTGCCAGCAGCCCCCCTCAGGGACTAGCGGGAGATAGGGAGCAGTACTTC
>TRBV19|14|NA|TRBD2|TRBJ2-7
CASSIQRGPYEQYF
TGTGCCAGTAGTATCCAGCGGGGACCCTACGAGCAGTACTTC
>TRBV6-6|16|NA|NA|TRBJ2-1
CASSYEEGRDNNEQFF
TGTGCCAGCAGTTATGAGGAGGGCAGGGATAACAATGAGCAGTTCTTC
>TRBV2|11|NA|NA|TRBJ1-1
CATLMNTEAFF
TGTGCCACCCTTATGAACACTGAAGCTTTCTTT
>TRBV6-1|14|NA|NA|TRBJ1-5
CASREDGSNQPQHF
TGTGCCAGCAGGGAAGACGGTAGCAATCAGCCCCAGCATTTT
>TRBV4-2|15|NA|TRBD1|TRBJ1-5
CASSQAGQLNQPQHF
TGTGCCAGCAGCCAAGCGGGACAGTTGAATCAGCCCCAGCATTTT
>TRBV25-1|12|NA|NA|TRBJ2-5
CASSEPGETQYF
TGTGCCAGCAGTGAACCAGGGGAGACCCAGTACTTC
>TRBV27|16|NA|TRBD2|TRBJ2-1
CASSSLLAGLYNEQFF
TGTGCCAGCAGTTCCTTACTAGCGGGTCTCTACAATGAGCAGTTCTTC
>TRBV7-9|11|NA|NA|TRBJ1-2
CASSRGGGYTF
TGTGCCAGCAGCCGGGGAGGGGGCTACACCTTC
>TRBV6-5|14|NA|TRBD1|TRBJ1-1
CASSPHRGLTEAFF
TGTGCCAGCAGTCCCCACAGGGGGCTTACTGAAGCTTTCTTT
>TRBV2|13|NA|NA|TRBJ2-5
CASSADIRETQYF
TGTGCCAGCAGCGCGGACATCAGAGAGACCCAGTACTTC
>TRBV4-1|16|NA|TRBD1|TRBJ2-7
CASSQETPGQGGEQYF
TGCGCCAGCAGCCAAGAAACCCCGGGACAGGGTGGAGAGCAGTACTTC
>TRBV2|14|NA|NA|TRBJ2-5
CASSQPSDQETQYF
TGTGCCAGCAGTCAACCTAGCGATCAAGAGACCCAGTACTTC
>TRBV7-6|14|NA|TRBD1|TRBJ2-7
CASSLRTGPREQYF
TGTGCCAGCAGCCTTAGGACAGGGCCTCGGGAGCAGTACTTC
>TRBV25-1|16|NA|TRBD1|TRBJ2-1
CASSEWGTGGYNEQFF
TGTGCCAGCAGTGAATGGGGGACAGGGGGGTACAATGAGCAGTTCTTC
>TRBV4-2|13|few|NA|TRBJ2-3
CASSQVLSDTQYF
TGTGCCAGCAGCCAAGTATTGTCAGATACGCAGTATTTT
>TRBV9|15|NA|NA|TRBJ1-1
CASSGVPQGNTEAFF
TGTGCCAGCAGCGGAGTCCCTCAGGGTAACACTGAAGCTTTCTTT
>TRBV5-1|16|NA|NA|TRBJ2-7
CASSLGGRTSSYEQYF
TGCGCCAGCAGCTTGGGCGGGCGGACGAGCTCCTACGAGCAGTACTTC
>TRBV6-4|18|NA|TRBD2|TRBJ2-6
CASSEYPGGRTGANVLTF
TGTGCCAGCAGTGAGTACCCCGGCGGGAGGACTGGGGCCAACGTCCTGACTTTC
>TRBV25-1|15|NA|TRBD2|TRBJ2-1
CASSPASGSRDEQFF
TGTGCCAGCAGCCCCGCGAGCGGGAGTAGGGATGAGCAGTTCTTC
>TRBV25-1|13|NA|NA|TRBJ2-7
CASSRQDSYEQYF
TGTGCCAGCAGCCGACAGGATTCCTACGAGCAGTACTTC